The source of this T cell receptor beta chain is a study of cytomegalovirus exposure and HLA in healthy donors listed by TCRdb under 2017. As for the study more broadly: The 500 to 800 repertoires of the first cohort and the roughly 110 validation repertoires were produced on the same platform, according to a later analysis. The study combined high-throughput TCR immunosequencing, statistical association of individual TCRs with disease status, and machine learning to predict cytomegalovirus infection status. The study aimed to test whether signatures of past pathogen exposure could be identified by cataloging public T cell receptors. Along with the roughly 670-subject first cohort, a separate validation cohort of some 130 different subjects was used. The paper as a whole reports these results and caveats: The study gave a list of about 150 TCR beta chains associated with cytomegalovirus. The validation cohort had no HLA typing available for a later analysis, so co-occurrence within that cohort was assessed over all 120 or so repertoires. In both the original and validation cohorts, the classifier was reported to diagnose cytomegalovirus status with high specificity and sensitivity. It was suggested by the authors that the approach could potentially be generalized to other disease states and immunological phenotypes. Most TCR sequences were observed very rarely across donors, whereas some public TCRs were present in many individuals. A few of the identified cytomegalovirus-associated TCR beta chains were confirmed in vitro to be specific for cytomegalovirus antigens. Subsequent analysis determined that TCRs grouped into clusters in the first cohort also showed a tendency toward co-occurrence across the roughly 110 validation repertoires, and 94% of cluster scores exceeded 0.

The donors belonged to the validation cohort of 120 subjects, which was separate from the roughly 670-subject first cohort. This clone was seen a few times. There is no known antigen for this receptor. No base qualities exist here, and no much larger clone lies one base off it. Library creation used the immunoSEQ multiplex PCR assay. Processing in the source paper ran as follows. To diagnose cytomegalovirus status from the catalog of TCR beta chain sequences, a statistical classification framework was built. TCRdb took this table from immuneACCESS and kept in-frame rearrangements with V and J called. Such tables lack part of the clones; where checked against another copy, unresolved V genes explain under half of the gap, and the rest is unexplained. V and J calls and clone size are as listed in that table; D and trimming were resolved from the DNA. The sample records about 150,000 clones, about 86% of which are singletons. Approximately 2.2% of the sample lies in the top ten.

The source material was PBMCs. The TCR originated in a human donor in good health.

The nucleotide sequence reads as follows: TGTGCCAGCAGAGAGGACTCCTACGAGCAGTACTTC. This codes for CASREDSYEQYF. The chain couples TRBV2 to TRBJ2-7, with the D segment identity uncertain. The cysteine opens and the phenylalanine closes a CDR3 of 12 amino acids. Solely the CDR3 DNA is kept, with 36 bases framed from the first base. The V and J ends are trimmed by 6 bases and 0 bases, leaving 6 bases between them. For CDR1 and CDR2, the germline V gene lists SNHLY and FYNNEI.